Listed below are T cell receptor beta chains from one sample, sequenced in a study of shared clonotypes between healthy human individuals. The data were produced by immunoSEQ multiplex PCR, yet TCRdb's version contains in-frame clones alone and is incomplete. The sample has around 2.1 million clones; approximately 94% are singletons. Specimen: naive CD8+ T cells from PBMCs. The receptors shown here come from a man between 18 and 29 years old in good health. Some clones in this sample may be carry-over from other donors' samples. Both conserved end residues are part of each CDR3. Each record gives: D gene, clone size, V gene, CDR3 length, J gene, CDR3 DNA, CDR3 protein. A D gene is named only where the DNA matches it firmly. Only part of the rows carry a size: once, few, many, or a class if the clone is expanded.

.,.,TRBV11-2,15,TRBJ1-1,TGTGCCAGCAGCTTAACAGTCCGTATGAACACTGAAGCTTTCTTT,CASSLTVRMNTEAFF
TRBD2,.,TRBV4-3,15,TRBJ2-3,TGCGCCAGCAGCCAAGGACTAGCGGGCACAGATACGCAGTATTTT,CASSQGLAGTDTQYF
.,.,TRBV28,14,TRBJ1-1,TGTGCCAGCATCACGGGAAGACTGAACACTGAAGCTTTCTTT,CASITGRLNTEAFF
.,.,TRBV28,14,TRBJ2-7,TGTGCCAGCAGTAACAGGGGGGGCTCCTACGAGCAGTACTTC,CASSNRGGSYEQYF
.,.,TRBV6-5,15,TRBJ2-1,TGTGCCAGCAGTTACTCGATCGGGGGTAACAATGAGCAGTTCTTC,CASSYSIGGNNEQFF
.,.,TRBV19,14,TRBJ1-1,TGTGCCAGTAGTATGCTCCGTCTGAACACTGAAGCTTTCTTT,CASSMLRLNTEAFF
TRBD1,once,TRBV15,18,TRBJ2-1,TGTGCCACCAGCAGAGAAAGGGGGAACAGGGGTTCCAACAATGAGCAGTTCTTC,CATSRERGNRGSNNEQFF
.,.,TRBV16,15,TRBJ2-4,TGTGCCACCAGAGGGGACGGCCTAGCCAAAAACATTCAGTACTTC,CATRGDGLAKNIQYF
.,.,TRBV6-5,15,TRBJ2-5,TGTGCCAGCAGTTCCCCAAGGACAACCCAAGAGACCCAGTACTTC,CASSSPRTTQETQYF
.,.,TRBV6-6,12,TRBJ2-2,TGTGCCAGCAGTTACTCAGTCCGGGAGCTGTTTTTT,CASSYSVRELFF